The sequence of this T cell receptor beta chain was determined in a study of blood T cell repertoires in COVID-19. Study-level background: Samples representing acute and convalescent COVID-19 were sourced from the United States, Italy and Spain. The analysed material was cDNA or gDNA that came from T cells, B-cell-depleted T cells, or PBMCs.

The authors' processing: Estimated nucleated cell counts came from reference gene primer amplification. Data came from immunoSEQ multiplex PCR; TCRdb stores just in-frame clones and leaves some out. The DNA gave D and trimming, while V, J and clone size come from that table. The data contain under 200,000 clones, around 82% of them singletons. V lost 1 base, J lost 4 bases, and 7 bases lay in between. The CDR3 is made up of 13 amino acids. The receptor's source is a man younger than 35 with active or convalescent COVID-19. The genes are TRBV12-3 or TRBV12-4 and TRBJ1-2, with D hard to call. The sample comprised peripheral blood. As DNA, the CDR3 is TGTGCCAGCAGTTTAGACGGGTTCTATGGCTACACCTTC. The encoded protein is CASSLDGFYGYTF.